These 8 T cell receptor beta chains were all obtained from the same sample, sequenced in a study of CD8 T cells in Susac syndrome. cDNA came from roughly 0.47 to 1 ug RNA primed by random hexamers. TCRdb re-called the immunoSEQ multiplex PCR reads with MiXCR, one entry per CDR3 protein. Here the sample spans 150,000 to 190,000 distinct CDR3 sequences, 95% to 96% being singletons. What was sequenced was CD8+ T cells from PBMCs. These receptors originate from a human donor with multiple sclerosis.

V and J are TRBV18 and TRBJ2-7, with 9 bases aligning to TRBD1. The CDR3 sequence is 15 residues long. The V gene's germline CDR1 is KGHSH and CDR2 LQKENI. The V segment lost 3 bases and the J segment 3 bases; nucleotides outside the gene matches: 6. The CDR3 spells CASSPADRGGYEQYF. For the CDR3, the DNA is TGTGCCAGCTCACCTGCTGACAGGGGGGGCTACGAGCAGTACTTC. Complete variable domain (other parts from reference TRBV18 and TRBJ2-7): NAGVMQNPRHLVRRRGQEARLRCSPMKGHSHVYWYRQLPEEGLKFMVYLQKENIIDESGMPKERFSAEFPKEGPSILRIQQVVRGDSAAYFCASSPADRGGYEQYFGPGTRLTVT.

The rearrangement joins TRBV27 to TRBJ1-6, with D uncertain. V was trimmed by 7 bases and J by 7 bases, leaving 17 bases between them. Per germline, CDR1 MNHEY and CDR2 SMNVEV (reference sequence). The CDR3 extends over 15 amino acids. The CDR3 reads CASTQRTDGNSPLHF. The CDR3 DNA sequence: TGTGCCAGCACCCAAAGGACGGATGGGAATTCACCCCTCCACTTT.

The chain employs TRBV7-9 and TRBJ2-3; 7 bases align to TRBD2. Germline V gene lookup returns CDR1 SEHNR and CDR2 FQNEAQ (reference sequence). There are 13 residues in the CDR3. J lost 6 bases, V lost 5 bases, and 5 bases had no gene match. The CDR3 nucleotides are TGTGCCAGCAGCCCCGAAGCGGGGGATACGCAGTATTTT. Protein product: CASSPEAGDTQYF.

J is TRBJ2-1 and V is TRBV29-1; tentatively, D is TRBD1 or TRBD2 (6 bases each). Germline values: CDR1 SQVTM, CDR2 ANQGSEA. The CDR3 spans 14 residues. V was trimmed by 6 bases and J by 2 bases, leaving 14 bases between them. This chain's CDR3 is CSVPAGGPYNEQFF. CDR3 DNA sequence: TGCAGCGTACCCGCCGGGGGCCCCTACAATGAGCAGTTCTTC.

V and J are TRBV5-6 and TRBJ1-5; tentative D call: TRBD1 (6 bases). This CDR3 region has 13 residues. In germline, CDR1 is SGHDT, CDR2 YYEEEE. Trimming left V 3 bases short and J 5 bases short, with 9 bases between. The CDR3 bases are TGTGCCAGCAGCTCACAGGGTTATCAGCCCCAGCATTTT. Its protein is CASSSQGYQPQHF. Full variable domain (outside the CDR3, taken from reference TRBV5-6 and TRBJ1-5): DAGVTQSPTHLIKTRGQQVTLRCSPKSGHDTVSWYQQALGQGPQFIFQYYEEEERQRGNFPDRFSGHQFPNYSSELNVNALLLGDSALYLCASSSQGYQPQHFGDGTRLSIL.

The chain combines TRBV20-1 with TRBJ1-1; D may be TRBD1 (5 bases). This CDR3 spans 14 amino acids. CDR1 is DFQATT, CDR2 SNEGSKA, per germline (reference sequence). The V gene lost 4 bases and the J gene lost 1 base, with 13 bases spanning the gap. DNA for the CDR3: TGCAGTGCTACAGCGGGGGGGGAGAACACTGAAGCTTTCTTT. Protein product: CSATAGGENTEAFF.

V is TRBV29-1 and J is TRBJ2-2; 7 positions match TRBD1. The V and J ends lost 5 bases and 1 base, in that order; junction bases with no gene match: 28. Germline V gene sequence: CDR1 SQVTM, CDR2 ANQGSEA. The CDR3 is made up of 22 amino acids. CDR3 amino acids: CSVLRWNPGQTNPNGNTGELFF. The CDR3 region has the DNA TGCAGCGTTCTGAGGTGGAATCCGGGACAGACCAATCCAAATGGGAACACCGGGGAGCTGTTTTTT.

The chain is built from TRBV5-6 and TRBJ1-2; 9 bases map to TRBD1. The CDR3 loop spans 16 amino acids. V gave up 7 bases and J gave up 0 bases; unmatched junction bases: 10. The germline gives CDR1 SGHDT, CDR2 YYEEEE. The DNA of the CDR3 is TGTGCCAGCGGTTCTGGGACAGGGCCTGCTAACTATGGCTACACCTTC. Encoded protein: CASGSGTGPANYGYTF.